Shown below are 12 T cell receptor beta chains from a single sample sequenced in a study of T cell repertoires in cytomegalovirus infection. TCRdb processed the reads anew with MiXCR; each CDR3 protein has one entry. The repertoire holds roughly 200,000 distinct CDR3 sequences, with roughly a sixth as singletons. Specimen: CD8+ T cells from PBMCs. These receptors were taken from a human donor in good health (CMV status not recorded). Some clones in this sample may be carry-over from other donors' samples.

The CDR3 bases are TGTGCCAGCAGCTTAGTGCAGGGAAGCGGCACTGAAGCTTTCTTT. This encodes CASSLVQGSGTEAFF. The V and J genes are TRBV7-9 and TRBJ1-1; D is possibly TRBD1 (5 bases). CDR1 SEHNR and CDR2 FQNEAQ come from the germline V gene (reference sequence). Deletions cut 1 base from V and 4 bases from J, with 13 bases between. The CDR3 is 15 residues long.

This clonotype was recorded a few times. This chain joins TRBV6-2 or TRBV6-3 and TRBJ2-2, with 14 bases lining up with TRBD2. CDR3 size: 17 residues. Germline V gene lookup returns CDR1 MNHEY and CDR2 SVGEGT. The V and J ends lost 6 bases and 3 bases, in that order; junction bases with no gene match: 6. Written as DNA, the CDR3 is TGTGCCAGCAGCCTTGGACTAGCGGGGGGATACACCGGGGAGCTGTTTTTT. Encoded protein: CASSLGLAGGYTGELFF.

The CDR3 DNA reads TGTGCCAGCAGTTTATCTGCAGCCATGAACACTGAAGCTTTCTTT. Amino acids: CASSLSAAMNTEAFF. The rearrangement joins TRBV27 to TRBJ1-1; the D is unclear. From germline, CDR1 is MNHEY and CDR2 SMNVEV (reference sequence). V lost 0 bases and J 0 bases, leaving 8 bases between the germline ends. The CDR3 is 15 amino acids.

The chain recombines TRBV7-6 with TRBJ1-2, with D perhaps TRBD1 (5 bases). This CDR3 is 12 amino acids long. Between the trimmed V and J ends, which lost 6 bases and 4 bases, there was a span of 9 bases. Germline lookup yields CDR1 SGHVS and CDR2 FNYEAQ. CDR3 residues: CASSGHVYGYTF. For the CDR3, the DNA is TGTGCCAGCAGTGGACACGTCTATGGCTACACCTTC.

The genes are TRBV12-3 or TRBV12-4 and TRBJ2-5, with D maybe TRBD1 (5 bases). The CDR3 covers 15 residues. Trimming cost V 4 bases and J 3 bases, with 15 bases left between them. CDR3 nucleotide sequence: TGTGCCAGCAGTTCGTTAGGACACCTCGAAGAGACCCAGTACTTC. Its translation is CASSSLGHLEETQYF.

A few counts support this clonotype. The rearrangement links TRBV27 to TRBJ1-1; maybe TRBD1 (5 bases). Germline V gives CDR1 MNHEY, CDR2 SMNVEV (reference sequence). This CDR3 spans 15 amino acids. V lost 7 bases and J 7 bases, leaving 22 bases between the germline ends. CDR3 in DNA: TGTGCCAGCAAGAAGGTGGGGGTCGGGCGCAATGAAGCTTTCTTT. Its translation is CASKKVGVGRNEAFF.

This chain connects TRBV7-9 to TRBJ2-7; TRBD2 might be the D (6 bases). Per germline, CDR1 SEHNR and CDR2 FQNEAQ (reference sequence). This CDR3 has 14 amino acids. V lost 10 bases, J lost 6 bases, and 22 bases lay in between. The chain's CDR3 is CATPPLGGSGEQYF. DNA for the CDR3: TGTGCCACCCCCCCCTTGGGGGGATCAGGCGAGCAGTACTTC.

In this sample, this clonotype turned up a few times. The V gene is TRBV19, the J gene TRBJ1-1, with TRBD1 as a possible D gene (6 bases). The germline V gene has CDR1 LNHDA and CDR2 SQIVND (reference sequence). The CDR3 totals 13 residues. The germline V and J ends were trimmed by 8 bases and 5 bases, with 15 bases remaining between them. CDR3 nucleotides: TGTGCCAGTTTACAGGGTAGAGCGACTGAAGCTTTCTTT. It codes for CASLQGRATEAFF.

The chain employs TRBV29-1 and TRBJ2-7, with 11 bases identical to TRBD2. From germline, CDR1 is SQVTM and CDR2 ANQGSEA. V shed 7 bases and J 6 bases; nucleotides not matched to a gene: 5. The CDR3 sequence is 12 residues long. CDR3 in DNA: TGCAGCGCGTTAGCGGGGGGGGCCGAGCAGTACTTC. It yields the protein CSALAGGAEQYF.

The chain employs TRBV4-3 and TRBJ2-5; D not certain. This CDR3 contains 15 residues. Germline loops: CDR1 LGHNA, CDR2 YSLEER. Trimming removed 2 bases at V and 5 bases at J, with 15 bases between. The CDR3 region has the DNA TGCGCCAGCAGCCAACTGGGCCGAACCAGGGAGACCCAGTACTTC. Translated: CASSQLGRTRETQYF.

The chain has TRBV28 and TRBJ2-7; the D gene could be TRBD1 or TRBD2 (5 bases each). The germline CDR1 and CDR2 sequences are MDHEN and SYDVKM. CDR3 length equals 16 residues. With 5 bases removed from V and 5 bases from J, the gap between germline ends came to 22 bases. The CDR3 region has the DNA TGTGCCAGCAGTCAGATAGGGGAACGAGGGTTCAACGAGCAGTACTTC. This gives the protein CASSQIGERGFNEQYF.

This clonotype was seen repeatedly, ten times or more. This chain joins TRBV7-2 and TRBJ2-1; 9 bases line up with TRBD2. Germline assignment: CDR1 SGHTA and CDR2 FQGNSA. The CDR3 sequence is 15 residues long. V trimming: 1 base; J trimming: 5 bases; junction bases outside the gene matches: 3. CDR3 sequence (DNA): TGTGCCAGCAGCTTAGAACCTAGCGGGGACAATGAGCAGTTCTTC. It codes for CASSLEPSGDNEQFF.